This is a list of T cell receptor beta chains from one sample in a study of cytomegalovirus exposure and HLA in healthy donors. TCRdb keeps only in-frame clones here, not all; method: immunoSEQ multiplex PCR. The table lists some 120,000 clones, approximately 68% of them singletons. The material sequenced was PBMCs. The receptor set was obtained from a man aged 25-45 years in good health and CMV-seropositive. Both conserved end residues are part of each CDR3. D genes are given only for firm matches. Some rows have no size entry. The others give once, few or many, or a class for an expanded clone.

j_gene,abundance,v_gene,d_gene,len,CDR3nt,CDR3aa
TRBJ1-3,.,TRBV6-5,.,14,TGTGCCAGCCGTTTTCGGGTTGGGGGAAACACCATATATTTT,CASRFRVGGNTIYF
TRBJ1-1,.,TRBV29-1,TRBD1,12,TGCAGCGTTGATGACAGGGCCAAGGGAGCTTTCTTT,CSVDDRAKGAFF
TRBJ2-7,.,TRBV5-6,.,16,TGTGCCAGCAGCTTGGTATTCGGGAGTAGCTCCTACGAGCAGTACTTC,CASSLVFGSSSYEQYF
TRBJ1-3,.,TRBV5-1,TRBD1,16,TGCGCCAGCAGCACCTCCGGGACAGGGTCTGGAAACACCATATATTTT,CASSTSGTGSGNTIYF
TRBJ2-7,.,TRBV5-6,.,13,TGTGCCAGCAGCCCGGACAGTTCCTACGAGCAGTACTTC,CASSPDSSYEQYF
TRBJ2-3,once,TRBV11-3,.,14,TGTGCCAGCAGCTTCGCTAGACGCACAGATACGCAGTATTTT,CASSFARRTDTQYF
TRBJ1-5,.,TRBV28,TRBD1,16,TGTGCCAGCAGTCAGGCTATAAGGGGGCGAGGTCAGCCCCAGCATTTT,CASSQAIRGRGQPQHF
TRBJ2-3,.,TRBV7-9,.,16,TGTGCCAGCAGCCCGGCGTTGGCGGGGGCCACAGATACGCAGTATTTT,CASSPALAGATDTQYF
TRBJ1-5,.,TRBV7-2,.,16,TGTGCCAGCAGCGAGGGCCCGCGGATTGGCAATCAGCCCCAGCATTTT,CASSEGPRIGNQPQHF
TRBJ2-7,.,TRBV6-5,.,14,TGTGCCAGCAGTATGGGGGGTAGCTCCTACGAGCAGTACTTC,CASSMGGSSYEQYF
TRBJ1-1,once,TRBV2,.,14,TGTGCCAGCAGTGGGCCACAAGGGGGCACTGAAGCTTTCTTT,CASSGPQGGTEAFF
TRBJ2-5,.,TRBV4-3,TRBD2,16,TGCGCCAGCAGCCCGGGACTAGCGGGAGGAGGGGAGACCCAGTACTTC,CASSPGLAGGGETQYF
TRBJ2-5,.,TRBV25-1,.,13,TGTGCCAGCAGTGAGTACTACCAAGAGACCCAGTACTTC,CASSEYYQETQYF
TRBJ1-5,.,TRBV6-1,.,13,TGTGCCGGAAACGGGGGGAGCAATCAGCCCCAGCATTTT,CAGNGGSNQPQHF
TRBJ1-1,few,TRBV2,.,13,TGTGCCAGCCAGGACAGATCGAACACTGAAGCTTTCTTT,CASQDRSNTEAFF
TRBJ2-1,.,TRBV6-5,.,15,TGTGCCAGCAGTTACTCTCCGGGAAGCCCGGGCCCTTCTTTCTTC,CASSYSPGSPGPSFF
TRBJ2-3,few,TRBV4-1,TRBD2,19,TGCGCCAGCAGCCCCATGGGACTAGCGGGAGGGCTGGGCACAGATACGCAGTATTTT,CASSPMGLAGGLGTDTQYF
TRBJ2-7,few,TRBV11-2,.,16,TGTGCCAGCAGCTTAGAGTACAGGACACCCGCCTACGAGCAGTACTTC,CASSLEYRTPAYEQYF
TRBJ2-7,.,TRBV10-3,.,16,TGTGCCATCAGGAGGAAGAAAGACAGCCCTTCCTACGAGCAGTACTTC,CAIRRKKDSPSYEQYF
TRBJ1-4,.,TRBV6-5,.,13,TGTGCCAGCAGTCGTGCAACTAATGAAAAACTGTTTTTT,CASSRATNEKLFF
TRBJ1-2,.,TRBV19,.,14,TGTGCCAGTAGTATCCGGCGAGGAGCCTATGGCTACACCTTC,CASSIRRGAYGYTF
TRBJ2-1,.,TRBV11-2,.,14,TGTGCCAGCAGCTTTATCAGTACCAATGGTGAGCAGTTCTTC,CASSFISTNGEQFF
TRBJ2-5,.,TRBV30,TRBD1,15,TGTGCCTGGAGTGTAGGGACAGGGGGAATCGAGACCCAGTACTTC,CAWSVGTGGIETQYF
TRBJ1-2,few,TRBV6-1,TRBD1,12,TGTGCCGGAAATACAGGGGTCTATGGCTACACCTTC,CAGNTGVYGYTF
TRBJ2-1,.,TRBV9,TRBD1,13,TGTGCCAGCAGCGTCGACAGGGGACATGAGCAGTTCTTC,CASSVDRGHEQFF
TRBJ2-7,.,TRBV4-1,.,15,TGCGCCAGCAGCCAAGATGAGGGTCATCCCTACGAGCAGTACTTC,CASSQDEGHPYEQYF
TRBJ1-5,once,TRBV28,TRBD1,16,TGTGCCAGCAGTTTCCCCCAGGGACAGGGGAATCAGCCCCAGCATTTT,CASSFPQGQGNQPQHF
TRBJ1-1,.,TRBV10-3,.,14,TGTGCCATCAGTGAGTCGGTGGGGGCAAGTGGAGCTTTCTTT,CAISESVGASGAFF
TRBJ1-1,.,TRBV6-5,.,12,TGTGCCAGCAGTTTAAGGGGAGGTGAAGCTTTCTTT,CASSLRGGEAFF
TRBJ1-4,.,TRBV5-4,.,14,TGTGCCAGCAGCTCCCAGGGGTCTAGGGAGAAACTGTTTTTT,CASSSQGSREKLFF
TRBJ2-7,.,TRBV14,TRBD2,15,TGTGCCAGCAGCCCACAGCTAGCGGGAGGAAGCGAGCAGTACTTC,CASSPQLAGGSEQYF
TRBJ2-1,.,TRBV29-1,TRBD2,16,TGCAGCGTTGAGGGCGGGCTAGCGGTATCCTACAATGAGCAGTTCTTC,CSVEGGLAVSYNEQFF
TRBJ2-7,.,TRBV2,TRBD1,14,TGTGCCAGCAGTTCGACAGGGAGTACCTACGAGCAGTACTTC,CASSSTGSTYEQYF
TRBJ2-1,.,TRBV10-1,.,16,TGCGCCAGCAGTGAGTTGGTGCAGGGCTCCTACAATGAGCAGTTCTTC,CASSELVQGSYNEQFF
TRBJ2-7,.,TRBV7-2,TRBD2,14,TGTGCCAGCAGCTTAGGCCCGGGGGGTTACGAGCAGTACTTC,CASSLGPGGYEQYF
TRBJ2-5,.,TRBV6-5,.,13,TGTGCCAGCAGTAGACAGGGACTGGAGACCCAGTACTTC,CASSRQGLETQYF
TRBJ2-1,.,TRBV28,TRBD1,14,TGTGCCAGCAGCGGGACAGGGGGCTGGAATGAGCAGTTCTTC,CASSGTGGWNEQFF
TRBJ2-7,.,TRBV11-1,TRBD1,16,TGTGCCAGCAGCCATCTTACGGGGAACAGGGGGTACGAGCAGTACTTC,CASSHLTGNRGYEQYF
TRBJ1-1,.,TRBV18,.,14,TGTGCCAGCTCACCAGAGCGAACTACCGCGGAAGCTTTCTTT,CASSPERTTAEAFF
TRBJ2-1,.,TRBV5-1,TRBD2,14,TGCGCCAGCAGTCCTAGCGGGATCTACAATGAGCAGTTCTTC,CASSPSGIYNEQFF